This paragraph reports one TCR beta chain. The sample belongs to a study of cytomegalovirus exposure and HLA in healthy donors. The PCR used 60 Vbeta and 13 Jbeta primers. The table came from immunoSEQ multiplex PCR; TCRdb's copy has only in-frame clones and leaves some out. The sample lists about 120,000 clones, about 74% occurring once. The V gene's germline CDR1 is SGHAT and CDR2 FQNNGV. CDR3 length equals 15 residues. Trimming cost V 5 bases and J 0 bases; bases outside gene matches: 3. This TCR came from a female donor in good health and CMV-seronegative. Sequencing was done on a sample of PBMCs. J is TRBJ1-3 and V is TRBV11-2, with 8 bases aligning to TRBD1. The CDR3 loop is CASSAQGGSGNTIYF. Here the CDR3 DNA reads TGTGCCAGCAGCGCACAGGGGGGCTCTGGAAACACCATATATTTT.